This TCR beta chain was found in a study of PD-1 blockade in classical Hodgkin lymphoma. Study in general: Patients were treated with nivolumab at 3 mg/kg, and this was given intravenously every 2 weeks.

The sample's time point: cycle 4 day 1 (C4D1), after 5 to 7 weeks of nivolumab. Each patient relapsed following autologous stem cell transplantation, and prior brentuximab vedotin exposure differed. Between the trimmed V and J ends, which lost 2 bases and 3 bases, there was a span of 14 bases. Germline CDR1 and CDR2: SGHRS and YFSETQ. There are 15 residues in the CDR3. TCRdb keeps only in-frame clones here, not all; method: immunoSEQ multiplex PCR. The data show about 41,000 clones, roughly two thirds seen once. The clonotype was recovered from a human donor with classical Hodgkin lymphoma. This specimen was peripheral blood mononuclear cells (PBMCs), taken before the fourth cycle of nivolumab. The V and J genes are TRBV5-1 and TRBJ1-1; D is undetermined. The CDR3: CASSFLGLTDTEAFF. For the CDR3, the DNA is TGCGCCAGCAGCTTCCTAGGTTTGACGGACACTGAAGCTTTCTTT. Full variable domain (rest looked up from reference TRBV5-1 and TRBJ1-1): KAGVTQTPRYLIKTRGQQVTLSCSPISGHRSVSWYQQTPGQGLQFLFEYFSETQRNKGNFPGRFSGRQFSNSRSEMNVSTLELGDSALYLCASSFLGLTDTEAFFGQGTRLTVV.